Presented here are 31 T cell receptor beta chains from one specimen sequenced in a study of response to subunit inactivated influenza vaccine. Using its own MiXCR run on the RT-PCR reads, TCRdb lists one record per CDR3 protein. The sample carries more than 450,000 distinct CDR3 sequences, 6% to 9% recorded once. Sequenced here: PBMCs from blood, sampled roughly 24 months after vaccination. The receptors here all came from a man in his fifties or sixties who received an inactivated influenza vaccine.

The rearrangement links TRBV7-3 to TRBJ2-3; no reliable D call. The CDR3 totals 13 residues. The germline V gene encodes CDR1 SGHTA and CDR2 FQGTGA. Trimming shortened V by 0 bases and J by 6 bases, and 7 bases separated the two germline ends. The CDR3 coding sequence is TGTGCCAGCAGCTTAACCAACCTTGATACGCAGTATTTT. It is translated as CASSLTNLDTQYF.

Ten or more counts support this clonotype. The chain joins TRBV29-1 to TRBJ1-1, with D maybe TRBD1 (6 bases). V was shortened by 7 bases and J by 4 bases, with 22 bases between the two germline ends. From germline, CDR1 is SQVTM and CDR2 ANQGSEA. CDR3 length: 15 amino acids. The CDR3 reads CSALFLAGVGTEAFF. The CDR3 DNA sequence: TGCAGCGCCCTTTTTTTGGCAGGGGTTGGCACTGAAGCTTTCTTT.

This clonotype has a count of ten or more. The CDR3 DNA reads as TGTGCCAGCAGTTTGGGGCATGAGCAGTTCTTC. Translation: CASSLGHEQFF. J is TRBJ2-1 and V is TRBV12-3 or TRBV12-4; the D gene is possibly TRBD1 (5 bases). The CDR3 sequence is 11 residues long. Trimming cost V 3 bases and J 8 bases, with 5 bases left between them.

The CDR3 DNA follows: TGTGCCAGTCAGGACAGGGGGAGAACCTACGAGCAGTACTTC. Protein: CASQDRGRTYEQYF. This sequence joins TRBV7-9 and TRBJ2-7; TRBD1 matches 10 bases. The CDR3 totals 14 residues. Trimming took 9 bases from V and 2 from J; bases not matched to a gene: 7. Germline values: CDR1 SEHNR, CDR2 FQNEAQ (reference sequence).

In this sample, this clonotype turned up a few times. V and J are TRBV7-2 and TRBJ2-2, with D hard to call. The CDR3 contains 14 residues. The V and J ends lost 5 bases and 7 bases respectively, with 14 bases between them. Germline-derived CDR1 and CDR2 are SGHTA and FQGNSA. The CDR3: CASSPQGGFGELFF. The CDR3 DNA reads TGTGCCAGCAGCCCCCAAGGTGGTTTCGGGGAGCTGTTTTTT.

This clonotype was detected ten times or more. The chain recombines TRBV24-1 with TRBJ2-1; D gene unclear. The germline CDR1 and CDR2 sequences are KGHDR and SFDVKD. The CDR3 has 13 amino acids. V shed 8 bases and J shed 9 bases, with 16 bases lying between them. DNA for the CDR3: TGTGCCACCACGAACGGCGCCGGTGGTGAGCAGTTCTTC. The encoded protein is CATTNGAGGEQFF.

The rearrangement uses TRBV12-3 or TRBV12-4 and TRBJ1-5; D not certain. This CDR3 has 15 residues. V lost 3 bases and J lost 5, with 14 bases in between. In DNA, the CDR3 is TGTGCCAGCAGTTTGTCGCGGCGGAGACATCAGCCCCAGCATTTT. Its protein is CASSLSRRRHQPQHF.

This clonotype has just a few counts. This chain links TRBV4-1 with TRBJ1-4; D might be TRBD1 (5 bases). Trimming left V 5 bases short and J 3 bases short, with 16 bases between. The CDR3 has 16 residues. Germline assignment: CDR1 MGHRA and CDR2 YSYEKL. DNA for the CDR3: TGCGCCAGCAGCGGCCCGACAGTTTCTGCTAATGAAAAACTGTTTTTT. The encoded protein is CASSGPTVSANEKLFF.

The V call is TRBV20-1, the J call TRBJ2-2, with 13 nucleotides matching TRBD2. There are 18 residues in the CDR3. CDR1 and CDR2 (germline): DFQATT, SNEGSKA (reference sequence). The trim removed 3 bases at V and 4 bases at J, leaving 11 bases unmatched. The chain's CDR3 is CSASVGLAGVAGTGELFF. The CDR3 region has the DNA TGCAGTGCTAGTGTCGGACTAGCGGGAGTAGCGGGCACCGGGGAGCTGTTTTTT.

This clonotype was counted between two and nine times. V and J are TRBV20-1 and TRBJ2-1, with TRBD1 identical over 7 bases. Germline loops: CDR1 DFQATT, CDR2 SNEGSKA (reference sequence). V was pared by 5 bases and J by 9 bases, with 13 bases of the junction left unmatched. The CDR3 runs to 14 residues. The DNA for the CDR3 is TGCAGTGCTCTTGACAGGGCAATAGGAAGTGAGCAGTTCTTC. Translation: CSALDRAIGSEQFF.

This clonotype has only a few counts. The J gene is TRBJ2-2, the V gene TRBV6-5; 7 bases are shared with TRBD1. V was pared by 0 bases and J by 4 bases, with 8 bases of the junction left unmatched. Per germline, CDR1 MNHEY and CDR2 SVGAGI. The CDR3 consists of 17 residues. The CDR3 is CASSYSVPGTVTGELFF. In DNA form, the CDR3 reads TGTGCCAGCAGTTACTCAGTCCCCGGGACAGTCACCGGGGAGCTGTTTTTT.

V usage is TRBV15 and J usage is TRBJ1-5, with 9 bases that match TRBD1. The germline V gene encodes CDR1 LNHNV and CDR2 YYDKDF (reference sequence). The CDR3 totals 14 residues. V dropped 5 bases and J dropped 4; count of bases not matched to a gene: 3. This CDR3 reads CATSWGQGNQPQHF. In DNA, the CDR3 is TGTGCCACCAGCTGGGGACAGGGAAATCAGCCCCAGCATTTT.

At least ten counts were recorded for this clonotype. The junction differs from germline at one of its ends, possibly a read error. The rearrangement links TRBV5-1 to TRBJ2-1; 8 positions agree with TRBD1. Germline loops: CDR1 SGHRS, CDR2 YFSETQ. CDR3 length: 15 residues. The CDR3 coding sequence is TGTGCCAGCAGTTTAGGTGGACAGGGCTACAATGAGCAGTTCTTC. Translation: CASSLGGQGYNEQFF.

This clonotype was found many times. The rearrangement joins TRBV28 to TRBJ2-5; 9 bases align to TRBD1. This CDR3 is built from 15 residues. Germline loops: CDR1 MDHEN, CDR2 SYDVKM. J lost 4 bases, V lost 5 bases, and 8 bases had no gene match. The CDR3 here is CASSPDRGGGETQYF. Written as DNA, the CDR3 is TGTGCCAGCAGTCCGGACAGGGGAGGAGGAGAGACCCAGTACTTC. Based on the CDR3 plus reference TRBV28 and TRBJ2-5, the full variable domain is DVKVTQSSRYLVKRTGEKVFLECVQDMDHENMFWYRQDPGLGLRLIYFSYDVKMKEKGDIPEGYSVSREKKERFSLILESASTNQTSMYLCASSPDRGGGETQYFGPGTRLLVL.

The V gene is TRBV12-3 or TRBV12-4, the J gene TRBJ1-5, with TRBD1 matching over 9 bases. V shed 6 bases, J shed 2 bases, and the junction held 14 bases outside the gene matches. The length of the CDR3 is 18 residues. The CDR3, as DNA: TGTGCCAGCAGCCCTTGGACAGGGGCCGGATCAGGCAATCAGCCCCAGCATTTT. This codes for CASSPWTGAGSGNQPQHF.

This clonotype was picked up many times. The chain carries TRBV5-1 and TRBJ1-4, with D maybe TRBD1 (5 bases). The length of the CDR3 is 15 residues. Germline loops: CDR1 SGHRS, CDR2 YFSETQ. Between the trimmed V and J ends, which lost 0 bases and 0 bases, there was a span of 6 bases. DNA for the CDR3: TGCGCCAGCAGCTTGGGGACATCAACTAATGAAAAACTGTTTTTT. Its translation: CASSLGTSTNEKLFF. The variable domain in full, with the rest retrieved from reference TRBV5-1 and TRBJ1-4, is KAGVTQTPRYLIKTRGQQVTLSCSPISGHRSVSWYQQTPGQGLQFLFEYFSETQRNKGNFPGRFSGRQFSNSRSEMNVSTLELGDSALYLCASSLGTSTNEKLFFGSGTQLSVL.

This clonotype has just a few counts. The V and J genes are TRBV2 and TRBJ1-1; D not resolved. From germline, CDR1 is SNHLY and CDR2 FYNNEI. V was clipped by 8 bases and J by 4 bases, with 14 bases between them. This CDR3 is built from 13 residues. This CDR3 is CASSLPLGTEAFF. The CDR3 nucleotides read TGTGCCAGCTCTTTACCACTGGGCACTGAAGCTTTCTTT.

This clonotype turned up a few times. The V and J genes are TRBV20-1 and TRBJ2-7; TRBD2 matches 12 bases. Germline V gene lookup returns CDR1 DFQATT and CDR2 SNEGSKA (reference sequence). With 4 bases clipped from V and 4 bases from J, the junction kept 8 bases outside the gene matches. CDR3 length equals 15 residues. The CDR3 is CSAIPTSGSEYEQYF. The CDR3 DNA follows: TGCAGTGCTATCCCGACTAGCGGGAGCGAGTACGAGCAGTACTTC.

This clonotype was seen a few times. V is TRBV7-9 and J is TRBJ2-3; possible D gene TRBD2, 6 bases. Trimming left V 3 bases short and J 1 base short, with 11 bases between. The CDR3 consists of 15 residues. Germline V lookup: CDR1 SEHNR, CDR2 FQNEAQ (reference sequence). In DNA, the CDR3 is TGTGCCAGCAGCTTCCGGGACTCGGGCACAGATACGCAGTATTTT. Protein product: CASSFRDSGTDTQYF.

This clonotype was observed at least ten times. The chain combines TRBV9 with TRBJ2-5; D gene unclear. V dropped 2 bases and J dropped 4 bases, with 9 bases sitting between them. The CDR3 spans 13 residues. CDR1 is SGDLS and CDR2 is YYNGEE in the germline V gene. The CDR3 DNA is TGTGCCAGCAGCGTGAGCCCAGCAGAGACCCAGTACTTC. Protein sequence: CASSVSPAETQYF.

This clonotype was recorded a few times. The chain joins TRBV7-9 to TRBJ2-1; D is undetermined. The CDR3 is 14 residues long. The germline gives CDR1 SEHNR, CDR2 FQNEAQ (reference sequence). Trimming shortened V by 7 bases and J by 8 bases, and 18 bases separated the two germline ends. The CDR3 DNA sequence: TGTGCCAGCAACTCACGAAGCTTATCACATGAGCAGTTCTTC. Protein sequence: CASNSRSLSHEQFF.

This clonotype was counted a few times. V gene TRBV20-1 combines with J gene TRBJ1-4; D unclear. The CDR3 totals 14 residues. Trimming cost V 5 bases and J 4 bases, with 14 bases left between them. The germline V gene encodes CDR1 DFQATT and CDR2 SNEGSKA (reference sequence). The CDR3 here is CSASSRPGNEKLFF. The CDR3 bases are TGCAGTGCTTCGTCGAGGCCGGGTAATGAAAAACTGTTTTTT.

The CDR3 sequence is CASRPQGAESYEQYF. Written as DNA, the CDR3 is TGTGCCAGCAGACCTCAGGGGGCGGAATCCTACGAGCAGTACTTC. The chain links TRBV6-2 or TRBV6-3 to TRBJ2-7; the match to TRBD1 covers 8 bases. V dropped 6 bases and J dropped 1; count of bases not matched to a gene: 8. The V gene's germline CDR1 is MNHEY and CDR2 SVGEGT. CDR3 length equals 15 residues.

The V call is TRBV20-1, the J call TRBJ2-7; the D call may be TRBD1 or TRBD2 (5 bases each). The CDR3 runs to 13 residues. V was clipped by 5 bases and J by 3 bases, with 14 bases between them. Germline CDR1 is DFQATT and CDR2 is SNEGSKA (reference sequence). The CDR3 DNA sequence: TGCAGTGCTCCAGGACCGGGGCTCTACGAGCAGTACTTC. Amino acid sequence: CSAPGPGLYEQYF.

J is TRBJ1-3 and V is TRBV6-5, with D uncertain. The germline V and J ends were trimmed by 8 bases and 7 bases, with 12 bases remaining between them. CDR3 length: 12 amino acids. Germline CDR1 MNHEY, CDR2 SVGAGI. The CDR3 spells CASGPGSNTIYF. The DNA of the CDR3 is TGTGCCAGCGGGCCCGGGAGTAACACCATATATTTT.

This clonotype was recorded many times. The chain links TRBV16 to TRBJ2-7, with a weak D call TRBD1 (6 bases). The V end lost 0 bases, the J end lost 4 bases, and 7 bases lay between the germline ends. This CDR3 is built from 13 residues. Germline CDR1 and CDR2: KGHSY and FQNENV. CDR3 nucleotide sequence: TGTGCCAGCAGCCAATCGGGGGCTTACGAGCAGTACTTC. Protein sequence: CASSQSGAYEQYF.

The J gene is TRBJ2-5, the V gene TRBV10-3; TRBD1 aligns across 8 bases. CDR3 size: 14 residues. In germline, CDR1 is ENHRY, CDR2 SYGVKD. With 10 bases clipped from V and 5 bases from J, the junction kept 12 bases outside the gene matches. The CDR3 reads CATAFRGQGETQYF. CDR3 nucleotides: TGTGCCACCGCCTTCAGGGGGCAGGGGGAGACCCAGTACTTC.

In this sample, this clonotype turned up a few times. V usage is TRBV9 and J usage is TRBJ2-5, with TRBD1 matching over 8 bases. Trimming at V came to 1 base and at J to 5 bases, leaving 10 bases not matched to a gene. CDR3 length: 16 residues. Germline V CDR1 and CDR2: SGDLS, YYNGEE. The CDR3: CASSVTGQGAFETQYF. The CDR3 DNA follows: TGTGCCAGCAGCGTAACAGGACAGGGCGCTTTTGAGACCCAGTACTTC. The full variable domain, rest sourced from reference TRBV9 and TRBJ2-5, is DSGVTQTPKHLITATGQRVTLRCSPRSGDLSVYWYQQSLDQGLQFLIQYYNGEERAKGNILERFSAQQFPDLHSELNLSSLELGDSALYFCASSVTGQGAFETQYFGPGTRLLVL.

The sample holds a few counts of this clonotype. The chain has TRBV2 and TRBJ1-5, with D hard to call. This CDR3 contains 12 residues. V lost 2 bases, J lost 7 bases, and 6 bases lay in between. CDR1 and CDR2 from the germline V gene are SNHLY and FYNNEI. For the CDR3, the DNA is TGTGCCAGCAGTGAATCTCGACAGCCCCAGCATTTT. This sequence encodes CASSESRQPQHF.

The sample holds a few counts of this clonotype. V and J are TRBV7-2 and TRBJ1-1, with D tentatively TRBD1 (5 bases). Germline V CDR1 and CDR2: SGHTA, FQGNSA. V dropped 1 base and J dropped 3 bases, with 12 bases sitting between them. The CDR3 runs to 15 residues. CDR3 nucleotide sequence: TGTGCCAGCAGCTTAGTGGCCAGGGCCGACACTGAAGCTTTCTTT. Protein sequence: CASSLVARADTEAFF.

The chain couples TRBV7-9 to TRBJ1-5; tentative D call: TRBD1 (5 bases). This CDR3 is 15 amino acids long. Trimming took 11 bases from V and 7 from J, leaving 24 bases between them. Per the germline V gene, CDR1 is SEHNR and CDR2 is FQNEAQ (reference sequence). In nucleotides, the CDR3 is TGTGCCGGGGACCACTATAGCCCCCCAGGACAGCCCCAGCATTTT. Amino acids: CAGDHYSPPGQPQHF.